These 3 T cell receptor beta chains were all obtained from the same sample, sequenced in a study of cytotoxic CD8 clonotypes in ibrutinib-treated CLL (dated by TCRdb to the early 2020s). Library construction relied on the immunoSEQ multiplex PCR assay. In its TCRdb copy, this immuneACCESS table keeps in-frame sequences only and misses some clones. Where compared with another copy, unresolved V genes explain less than half of these, and the others have no known cause. For this sample the table gives approximately 340,000 clones, of which 67% were detected only once. The ten largest account for roughly 6% of the sample. The sample here was PBMCs, taken after 36 months of ibrutinib treatment. These receptors came from a human donor with chronic lymphocytic leukemia.

The J gene is TRBJ2-1, the V gene TRBV7-6, with 10 bases that match TRBD2. Germline V CDR1 and CDR2: SGHVS, FNYEAQ. The junction had 5 bases not matched to a gene; V was cut back by 5 bases and J by 7 bases. The CDR3 extends over 14 amino acids. CDR3 protein: CASSTLAGENEQFF. For the CDR3, the DNA is TGTGCCAGCAGCACCCTAGCGGGAGAAAATGAGCAGTTCTTC.

The V call is TRBV7-9, the J call TRBJ2-2; 8 nucleotides align to TRBD2. V dropped 6 bases and J dropped 7; count of bases not matched to a gene: 7. The CDR3 length is 14 residues. Germline V gene data show CDR1 as SEHNR and CDR2 as FQNEAQ (reference sequence). Here the CDR3 reads CASSKKSGGGELFF. CDR3 sequence (DNA): TGTGCCAGCAGTAAAAAGAGCGGGGGCGGGGAGCTGTTTTTT.

The V call is TRBV9, the J call TRBJ1-4; no reliable D call. CDR1 SGDLS and CDR2 YYNGEE come from the germline V gene. The CDR3 loop spans 17 amino acids. The germline V and J ends were trimmed by 0 bases and 0 bases, with 12 bases remaining between them. CDR3: CASSVGPLLTTNEKLFF. The CDR3 region has the DNA TGTGCCAGCAGCGTAGGACCTTTATTGACAACTAATGAAAAACTGTTTTTT.